The sequence of this T cell receptor beta chain was determined in a study of a mutant IDH1 vaccine in newly diagnosed glioma. Time point reported: baseline, week 1 (first vaccination visit). Stated treatment: pre-vaccination baseline after standard-of-care therapy. The V end was cut by 6 bases, the J end by 2 bases, with 15 bases between. Germline loops: CDR1 SGHTS, CDR2 YDEGEE. There are 15 residues in the CDR3. Assay used: immunoSEQ multiplex PCR; TCRdb lists only in-frame clones, some missing. The data contain some 16,000 clones, over 95% of them seen just once; the ten biggest clones take up roughly 3.5%. This clone appeared once.

The material was peripheral blood mononuclear cells (PBMCs), obtained from a glioma patient treated with radiotherapy, temozolomide or both. This TCR was recovered from a young woman with glioma. Some clones in this sample may be carry-over from other donors' samples. The chain employs TRBV5-8 and TRBJ1-3; TRBD1 might be the D (5 bases). CDR3 DNA: TGTGCCAGCAATATTCCAGGGAACCCTGGAAACACCATATATTTT. Translated: CASNIPGNPGNTIYF.